This T cell receptor beta chain stems from a study of T cell repertoires in cytomegalovirus infection. On the study more broadly: CMV infection and matching HLA type were both indicated by public TCR beta signatures.

A single record per CDR3 protein comes from TCRdb applying MiXCR to the reads. This table holds around 100,000 distinct CDR3 sequences, around 9.1% found once. This clonotype was seen repeatedly, ten times or more. The antigen remains undetermined. J lost 5 bases, V lost 3 bases, and 7 bases had no gene match. The CDR3 has 17 amino acids. Germline V gene lookup returns CDR1 SGHTA and CDR2 FQGNSA. The chain is built from TRBV7-2 and TRBJ2-2, with 12 bases identical to TRBD2. The receptor was isolated from a human donor in good health (CMV status not recorded). Some clones in this sample may be carry-over from other donors' samples. Sample: PBMCs, sequenced either directly or after in vitro stimulation (not recorded which). This CDR3 reads CASSFLAGGPRTGELFF. The CDR3 region has the DNA TGTGCCAGCAGCTTTCTAGCGGGAGGGCCCAGGACCGGGGAGCTGTTTTTT.